This T cell receptor beta chain derives from a study of regulatory T cells in long-lasting Graves disease. For the study at large: The term persistent Graves' disease signified upward of 5 years on antithyroid drugs with positive TSH receptor antibodies.

This clonotype was counted between two and nine times. Time point denoted: persistent/refractory GD, antithyroid drugs over 5 years with positive TRAb. From PBMCs, RNA was extracted and then used to make the TCR library. In each case, Graves' disease was diagnosed per American Thyroid Association guidelines. iRepertoire HTBI primers and Arm-PCR of CDR3 regions built TCR beta libraries. Authors' methods: Identified across the samples were some 67 TRBV segments and roughly 14 TRBJ segments. One entry per CDR3 protein results from TCRdb running MiXCR on the multiplex PCR reads. The V and J calls shown here were made by TCRdb, not taken from the authors' results. The data show a few hundred thousand distinct CDR3 sequences, about a quarter seen once. The source material was peripheral blood mononuclear cells (PBMCs), sampled when the disease was refractory, from a patient treated with antithyroid drugs. The receptor comes from a female donor with Graves disease.

The DNA of the CDR3 is TGTGCCACCAGCAGGGTAACTAGCGGGCCTGTTCAGACCCAGTACTTC. Translation: CATSRVTSGPVQTQYF. J is TRBJ2-5 and V is TRBV15; 9 bases align to TRBD2. V was pared by 3 bases and J by 6 bases, with 11 bases of the junction left unmatched. This CDR3 has 16 amino acids. In germline, CDR1 is LNHNV, CDR2 YYDKDF (reference sequence).